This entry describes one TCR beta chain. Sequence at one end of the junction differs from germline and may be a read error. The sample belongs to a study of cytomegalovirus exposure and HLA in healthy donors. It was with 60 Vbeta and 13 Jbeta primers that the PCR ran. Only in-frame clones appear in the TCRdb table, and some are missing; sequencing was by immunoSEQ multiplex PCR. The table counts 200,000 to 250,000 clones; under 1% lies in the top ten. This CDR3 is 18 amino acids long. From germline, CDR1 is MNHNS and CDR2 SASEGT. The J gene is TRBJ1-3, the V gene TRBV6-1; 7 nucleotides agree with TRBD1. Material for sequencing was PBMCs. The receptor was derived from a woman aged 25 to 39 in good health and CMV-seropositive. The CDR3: CASSEGLGLGTVGNTIYF. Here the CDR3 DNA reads TGTGCCAGCAGCGAAGGCCTTGGGTTGGGGACAGTTGGAAACACCATATATTTT.